This record looks at one T cell receptor beta chain sequence and its context. The data stem from a study of T cell responses to AZD1222 COVID-19 vaccine. Measured with immunoSEQ multiplex PCR; TCRdb has only the in-frame clones, and not every one. The data contain over 150,000 clones, roughly 90% of them singletons. The CDR3 runs to 14 residues. Germline assignment: CDR1 MDHEN and CDR2 SYDVKM. With 3 bases removed from V and 3 bases from J, the gap between germline ends came to 8 bases. This receptor was identified in an adult in good health. The chain carries TRBV28 and TRBJ1-4; perhaps TRBD1 as D (6 bases). This specimen was peripheral blood, taken on day 0 of AZD1222 vaccination. CDR3 protein: CASSLGAANEKLFF. CDR3 nucleotides: TGTGCCAGCAGTTTGGGGGCTGCTAATGAAAAACTGTTTTTT. Using reference TRBV28 and TRBJ1-4 for the parts outside the CDR3, the full variable domain is DVKVTQSSRYLVKRTGEKVFLECVQDMDHENMFWYRQDPGLGLRLIYFSYDVKMKEKGDIPEGYSVSREKKERFSLILESASTNQTSMYLCASSLGAANEKLFFGSGTQLSVL.